Below, 17 T cell receptor beta chains from the same sample are listed, as sequenced in a study of blood T cell repertoires in COVID-19 (TCRdb year 2020). The method was the immunoSEQ multiplex PCR assay. Held by TCRdb, this immuneACCESS table contains in-frame sequences only and omits some clones. Under half of the omission traces to an unresolved V gene where checked; the cause of the rest is unknown. For this sample the table gives some 200,000 clones, of which around 94% were detected only once. The ten largest clones add up to around 0.8% of the sample. Sequencing was carried out using peripheral blood. The source of these receptors is a man aged 25 to 40 with COVID-19, enrolled during active disease.

The rearrangement links TRBV7-9 to TRBJ2-5; the D is unclear. CDR1 is SEHNR and CDR2 is FQNEAQ in the germline V gene (reference sequence). This CDR3 region has 15 residues. Between the trimmed V and J ends, which lost 1 base and 2 bases, there was a span of 11 bases. The CDR3 DNA reads as TGTGCCAGCAGCTTAGTTCGCCAGATGCAAGAGACCCAGTACTTC. Encoded protein: CASSLVRQMQETQYF.

The chain carries TRBV19 and TRBJ2-1, with 9 bases aligning to TRBD2. V gave up 5 bases and J gave up 1 base; unmatched junction bases: 6. Per germline, CDR1 LNHDA and CDR2 SQIVND (reference sequence). This CDR3 contains 16 residues. The DNA of the CDR3 is TGTGCCAGTAGTCGACTAAGCGGGGGGTCCTACAATGAGCAGTTCTTC. Residues: CASSRLSGGSYNEQFF.

The chain employs TRBV4-1 and TRBJ2-2, with 8 nucleotides matching TRBD1. The V gene end was trimmed by 4 bases and the J gene end by 7 bases; junction bases not matched to a gene: 17. This CDR3 comprises 18 residues. The germline V gene has CDR1 MGHRA and CDR2 YSYEKL. CDR3 DNA sequence: TGCGCCAGCAGCCGGACCCTTCTCCAGGGGGCGCGGAACGGGGAGCTGTTTTTT. Its protein is CASSRTLLQGARNGELFF.

The J gene is TRBJ2-5, the V gene TRBV2; 7 bases are a match to TRBD1. V lost 5 bases to trimming and J lost 5 bases; unmatched junction nucleotides: 8. CDR1 is SNHLY and CDR2 is FYNNEI in the germline V gene. This CDR3 has 14 residues. This CDR3 reads CASSSSGGPETQYF. CDR3 bases: TGTGCCAGCAGTTCTTCAGGGGGACCGGAGACCCAGTACTTC.

The chain has TRBV6-2 or TRBV6-3 and TRBJ2-2; the D is unclear. The CDR3 runs to 16 residues. With 4 bases removed from V and 0 bases from J, the gap between germline ends came to 12 bases. Germline CDR1 reads MNHEY; CDR2 reads SVGEGT. The CDR3 nucleotides are TGTGCCAGCAGTTTTTACCGCGGCCCGAACACCGGGGAGCTGTTTTTT. The encoded protein is CASSFYRGPNTGELFF.

This CDR3 reads CASSTPGQGVISPLHF. CDR3 in DNA: TGTGCCAGTAGTACCCCCGGACAGGGGGTTATTTCACCCCTCCACTTT. The chain joins TRBV19 to TRBJ1-6, with 10 bases lining up with TRBD1. The CDR3 has 16 amino acids. Per germline, CDR1 LNHDA and CDR2 SQIVND (reference sequence). V shed 4 bases and J 9 bases; nucleotides not matched to a gene: 9.

This sequence joins TRBV3-1 (or the pseudogene TRBV3-2) and TRBJ1-2, with 7 bases matching TRBD1. The length of the CDR3 is 15 residues. Germline V gene lookup returns CDR1 LGHDT and CDR2 YNNKEL (reference sequence). V was pared by 2 bases and J by 6 bases, with 9 bases of the junction left unmatched. The CDR3 DNA is TGTGCCAGCAGCCAATCGACAGGGTTCTTCAATGGCTACACCTTC. Its protein product is CASSQSTGFFNGYTF.

The chain is built from TRBV9 and TRBJ1-1; 7 positions match TRBD1. The CDR3 extends over 15 amino acids. With V trimmed by 3 bases and J by 4 bases, 9 bases remained unmatched. Per germline, CDR1 SGDLS and CDR2 YYNGEE. CDR3 sequence: CASSDATGRITEAFF. In DNA form, the CDR3 reads TGTGCCAGCAGCGATGCGACAGGGAGGATCACTGAAGCTTTCTTT.

The chain links TRBV5-1 to TRBJ2-5, with a possible D match to TRBD2 (5 bases). The germline CDR1 and CDR2 sequences are SGHRS and YFSETQ. The CDR3 has 15 residues. Trimming removed 4 bases at V and 6 bases at J, with 19 bases between. CDR3 nucleotide sequence: TGCGCCAGCAGCCCGATCCCCGGGGATCACAAGACCCAGTACTTC. It encodes CASSPIPGDHKTQYF.

The chain carries TRBV6-5 and TRBJ1-2; TRBD1 matches at 9 bases. From germline, CDR1 is MNHEY and CDR2 SVGAGI. After removal of 0 bases from V and 4 bases from J, the junction contained 3 bases not matched to a gene. The CDR3 consists of 15 residues. CDR3 region: CASSYSTGGSYGYTF. In nucleotides, the CDR3 is TGTGCCAGCAGTTACTCGACAGGGGGAAGCTATGGCTACACCTTC.

This CDR3 reads CASSRDTQGYNSPLHF. The DNA for the CDR3 is TGTGCCAGCAGCCGGGACACCCAAGGTTATAATTCACCCCTCCACTTT. V gene TRBV3-1 (or the pseudogene TRBV3-2) combines with J gene TRBJ1-6; possibly TRBD1 for D (6 bases). From germline, CDR1 is LGHDT and CDR2 YNNKEL (reference sequence). CDR3 length: 16 residues. The germline V and J ends were trimmed by 4 bases and 4 bases, with 14 bases remaining between them.

In this sample, this clone turned up a few times. The chain uses TRBV19 and TRBJ2-7; 7 nucleotides align to TRBD1. Germline V gives CDR1 LNHDA, CDR2 SQIVND (reference sequence). There are 13 residues in the CDR3. Trimming at V came to 3 bases and at J to 5 bases, leaving 4 bases not matched to a gene. The CDR3 is CASSIDRANEQYF. CDR3 DNA sequence: TGTGCCAGTAGTATTGACAGGGCCAACGAGCAGTACTTC.

The chain combines TRBV4-1 with TRBJ1-1, with D perhaps matching TRBD1 (5 bases). CDR3 length: 14 residues. V was shortened by 5 bases and J by 1 base, with 11 bases between the two germline ends. Germline CDR1 reads MGHRA; CDR2 reads YSYEKL. The CDR3 bases are TGCGCCAGCAGCTCACCAGGGAAGAACACTGAAGCTTTCTTT. Residues: CASSSPGKNTEAFF.

This rearrangement joins TRBV6-5 to TRBJ1-2, with 8 bases matching TRBD1. Germline CDR1 reads MNHEY; CDR2 reads SVGAGI. Trimming cost V 7 bases and J 9 bases; bases outside gene matches: 13. This CDR3 is built from 14 residues. The CDR3 DNA is TGTGCCAGCACCAAGACAGGGGCGGGCCGGAGCTACACCTTC. Its translation is CASTKTGAGRSYTF.

The V gene is TRBV5-1, the J gene TRBJ1-6; TRBD1 is a possible D gene (6 bases). V lost 4 bases and J lost 6, with 20 bases in between. Germline CDR1 SGHRS, CDR2 YFSETQ. The CDR3 is 17 amino acids. Written as DNA, the CDR3 is TGCGCCAGCAGCCCCGAGGGGGTCGGGAGGGCTAATTCACCCCTCCACTTT. This translates into CASSPEGVGRANSPLHF. The full variable domain, its missing parts supplied by reference TRBV5-1 and TRBJ1-6, is KAGVTQTPRYLIKTRGQQVTLSCSPISGHRSVSWYQQTPGQGLQFLFEYFSETQRNKGNFPGRFSGRQFSNSRSEMNVSTLELGDSALYLCASSPEGVGRANSPLHFGNGTRLTVT.

V and J are TRBV4-1 and TRBJ1-1; TRBD1 might be the D (5 bases). Trimming stripped 4 bases from V and 5 bases from J, with 17 bases between. Germline values: CDR1 MGHRA, CDR2 YSYEKL. The CDR3 has 15 amino acids. CDR3 protein: CASSLLWGVRTEAFF. Here the CDR3 DNA reads TGCGCCAGCAGCCTACTATGGGGGGTGCGAACTGAAGCTTTCTTT.

This clone was counted a single time. V and J are TRBV10-3 and TRBJ1-6; 11 bases align to TRBD1. Germline V lookup: CDR1 ENHRY, CDR2 SYGVKD. There are 16 residues in the CDR3. The V gene end was trimmed by 1 base and the J gene end by 8 bases; junction bases not matched to a gene: 4. CDR3 coding DNA: TGTGCCATCAGTGAGTACGGGACAGGGGGTGATTCACCCCTCCACTTT. Translated, it gives CAISEYGTGGDSPLHF.